This T cell receptor beta chain originates from a study of identical twins. Study results and limitations: The abundant beta clonotypes from cord blood had fewer insertions, and memory repertoires had none of this. The degree of excess twin sharing was weaker in beta out-of-frame sequences.

About this clonotype: The antigen remains unidentified.

The ends were cut back, 10 bases at V and 2 bases at J, with 10 bases in the middle. This CDR3 has 12 residues. TCRdb reprocessed the 5' RACE reads via MiXCR and lists one record per CDR3 protein. The data show 600,000 to 700,000 distinct CDR3 sequences, 21% seen once. These sequences were also reported in another study, on T cells expressing NK-cell markers.

This receptor was obtained from a woman under 30 in good health. The sequenced material came from PBMCs. The chain uses TRBV12-3 or TRBV12-4 and TRBJ2-3, with TRBD2 as a possible D gene (5 bases). The CDR3 is CATRLYTDTQYF. The CDR3 DNA is TGTGCCACCAGACTATACACAGATACGCAGTATTTT.